These 15 T cell receptor beta chains share one sample of origin, sequenced in a study of blood T cell repertoires in COVID-19. Clones were sequenced by immunoSEQ multiplex PCR, and TCRdb holds only the in-frame ones, with some missing. The sample lists 180,000 or so clones, around four fifths seen once, with roughly 6.9% in the top ten. Specimen: peripheral blood. Source of these receptors: a human donor with acute or convalescent COVID-19. The donor label of this sample is uncertain.

V gene TRBV18 combines with J gene TRBJ1-4, with 7 bases that match TRBD1. Losses at the gene ends were 2 bases for V and 5 bases for J; bases not matched to a gene: 5. The CDR3 covers 15 residues. Germline lookup yields CDR1 KGHSH and CDR2 LQKENI. The CDR3 spells CASSPGGGANEKLFF. CDR3 DNA sequence: TGTGCCAGCTCACCAGGAGGGGGCGCGAATGAAAAACTGTTTTTT.

The CDR3 region has the DNA TGTGCCAGTAGTATTCGGGTTAGGCTCTTCGCTAGCACAGATACGCAGTATTTT. Translation: CASSIRVRLFASTDTQYF. This chain joins TRBV19 and TRBJ2-3; no definite D call. Germline V CDR1 and CDR2: LNHDA, SQIVND (reference sequence). The CDR3 loop spans 18 amino acids. The V and J ends lost 3 bases and 0 bases respectively, with 19 bases between them.

V usage is TRBV5-8 and J usage is TRBJ1-5, with 9 bases matching TRBD1. V was clipped by 4 bases and J by 0 bases; unmatched bases: 11. The CDR3 is 18 amino acids. Germline CDR1 SGHTS, CDR2 YDEGEE. CDR3: CASSPDRGTSYSNQPQHF. DNA of the CDR3: TGTGCCAGCAGCCCGGACAGGGGTACTTCTTATAGCAATCAGCCCCAGCATTTT.

This clone has a handful of counts. This sample includes further DNA sequences coding for the same CDR3. The chain recombines TRBV12-3 or TRBV12-4 with TRBJ2-7; D call uncertain. This CDR3 spans 13 amino acids. V dropped 1 base and J dropped 3 bases, with 7 bases sitting between them. The CDR3: CASSLGQYYEQYF. DNA of the CDR3: TGTGCCAGCAGTTTAGGTCAGTACTACGAGCAGTACTTC.

CDR3 DNA: TGTGCCAGCACTGGGGGACAGCTCACAGATACGCAGTATTTT. The encoded protein is CASTGGQLTDTQYF. The chain links TRBV9 to TRBJ2-3, with 7 bases identical to TRBD1. Germline CDR1 reads SGDLS; CDR2 reads YYNGEE. The CDR3 spans 14 residues. J lost 2 bases, V lost 6 bases, and 6 bases had no gene match.

The CDR3 bases are TGCGCCAGCAGCACCCCGGGACAGGTTCAAGAGACCCAGTACTTC. Amino acids: CASSTPGQVQETQYF. The chain links TRBV4-1 to TRBJ2-5, with 8 nucleotides matching TRBD1. CDR3 length: 15 amino acids. The junction had 7 bases not matched to a gene; V was cut back by 5 bases and J by 2 bases. Germline V CDR1 and CDR2: MGHRA, YSYEKL.

V usage is TRBV24-1 and J usage is TRBJ1-4, with D maybe TRBD1 (5 bases). Germline CDR1 is KGHDR and CDR2 is SFDVKD. V was trimmed by 1 base and J by 5 bases, leaving 13 bases between them. The CDR3 has 16 amino acids. The CDR3 DNA sequence: TGTGCCACCAGTGATTTTTCGCGACAGTTAAATGAAAAACTGTTTTTT. Amino acids: CATSDFSRQLNEKLFF.

This chain connects TRBV18 to TRBJ1-5, with 7 nucleotides matching TRBD1. The CDR3 runs 15 residues. V lost 5 bases to trimming and J lost 0 bases; unmatched junction nucleotides: 4. CDR1 KGHSH and CDR2 LQKENI come from the germline V gene. CDR3 residues: CASSATGVSNQPQHF. The DNA of the CDR3 is TGTGCCAGCTCAGCAACAGGGGTTAGCAATCAGCCCCAGCATTTT. Full variable domain (remainder filled in from reference TRBV18 and TRBJ1-5): NAGVMQNPRHLVRRRGQEARLRCSPMKGHSHVYWYRQLPEEGLKFMVYLQKENIIDESGMPKERFSAEFPKEGPSILRIQQVVRGDSAAYFCASSATGVSNQPQHFGDGTRLSIL.

The sample holds a few counts of this clone. CDR3 DNA: TGTGCCAGCAGTCTCAACACCGGGGAGCTGTTTTTT. It yields the protein CASSLNTGELFF. This chain uses TRBV27 with TRBJ2-2; no firm D call. In germline, CDR1 is MNHEY, CDR2 SMNVEV (reference sequence). The CDR3 is 12 residues long. V lost 5 bases and J lost 2, with 3 bases in between.

The CDR3 DNA reads TGTGCCAGTAGTATAGGTGGTGACAGGTGGAAGGAAAAACTGTTTTTT. Protein: CASSIGGDRWKEKLFF. The J gene is TRBJ1-4, the V gene TRBV19, with a tentative D call TRBD1 (6 bases). The CDR3 contains 16 residues. V was shortened by 1 base and J by 8 bases, with 17 bases between the two germline ends. Per the germline V gene, CDR1 is LNHDA and CDR2 is SQIVND (reference sequence).

The sample holds one count of this clone. The genes are TRBV28 and TRBJ2-3; perhaps TRBD1 as D (6 bases). Per germline, CDR1 MDHEN and CDR2 SYDVKM. With 8 bases removed from V and 2 bases from J, the gap between germline ends came to 11 bases. The CDR3 contains 13 residues. CDR3 sequence reads: CASSGQPTDTQYF. DNA for the CDR3: TGTGCCAGCTCCGGACAGCCCACAGATACGCAGTATTTT.

This clone was counted a few times. The chain uses TRBV12-3 or TRBV12-4 and TRBJ1-2, with D possibly being TRBD1 (5 bases). V shed 1 base and J shed 7 bases, with 10 bases lying between them. This CDR3 has 13 residues. The CDR3 DNA sequence: TGTGCCAGCAGTTTAGGTGACAGCCGTGGCTACACCTTC. This gives the protein CASSLGDSRGYTF.

The chain employs TRBV7-9 and TRBJ2-3; possible D gene TRBD2, 6 bases. The CDR3 is 15 amino acids. V lost 1 base to trimming and J lost 7 bases, with 15 bases between them. CDR1 is SEHNR, CDR2 FQNEAQ, per germline (reference sequence). CDR3 amino acids: CASSLERAATNTQYF. DNA for the CDR3: TGTGCCAGCAGCTTAGAGCGGGCAGCTACTAATACGCAGTATTTT.

The V and J genes are TRBV7-9 and TRBJ2-1; 8 bases line up with TRBD1. The CDR3 is made up of 14 amino acids. V lost 5 bases, J lost 6 bases, and 6 bases stayed unmatched. Germline CDR1 and CDR2: SEHNR and FQNEAQ (reference sequence). CDR3 bases: TGTGCCAGCAGCGGGGGACAGGTCACCAATGAGCAGTTCTTC. Its protein is CASSGGQVTNEQFF.

V gene TRBV11-2 combines with J gene TRBJ1-6; 8 bases align to TRBD1. Germline V gene lookup returns CDR1 SGHAT and CDR2 FQNNGV. The CDR3 runs 17 residues. The V segment lost 3 bases and the J segment 0 bases; nucleotides outside the gene matches: 4. In nucleotides, the CDR3 is TGTGCCAGCAGCTTGAGGGACAGGAGCTCCTATAATTCACCCCTCCACTTT. Translation: CASSLRDRSSYNSPLHF.